Listed below are T cell receptor beta chains from one sample, sequenced in a study of PD-1 blockade in classical Hodgkin lymphoma. The data were produced by immunoSEQ multiplex PCR, yet TCRdb's version contains in-frame clones alone and is incomplete. Of 72,000 or so clones listed, more than 85% are singletons. The material was peripheral blood mononuclear cells (PBMCs), obtained at baseline. The receptors originated from a human donor with classical Hodgkin lymphoma. The CDR3 runs from the conserved cysteine through the conserved F or W. The D gene is left open where the match is weak. Size is stated for part of the rows, as once, few or many counts, or as a class when the clone is expanded.

>.|14|TRBV6-6|TRBD1|TRBJ2-7
TGTGCCAGCAGTCCCGGGACAGGTTGGAACGAGCAGTACTTC
CASSPGTGWNEQYF
>.|16|TRBV18|.|TRBJ2-3
TGTGCCAGCTCACCTCTGAGCGGAGGGGGCCCAGATACGCAGTATTTT
CASSPLSGGGPDTQYF
>.|17|TRBV4-3|.|TRBJ1-2
TGCGCCAGCAGCCAAGAGGGATACGCAGGAAATAGAGATGGCTACACCTTC
CASSQEGYAGNRDGYTF
>.|14|TRBV5-1|.|TRBJ2-7
TGCGCCAGCAGCGTGGGCCTTCCCTTCTACGAGCAGTACTTC
CASSVGLPFYEQYF
>once|16|TRBV4-2|TRBD1|TRBJ1-5
TGTGCCAGCAGCCCCGGGACAGGGAATTCCAATCAGCCCCAGCATTTT
CASSPGTGNSNQPQHF
>.|15|TRBV30|.|TRBJ2-4
TGTGCCTGGAGTGTACTCCGGGGAGCCAAAAACATTCAGTACTTC
CAWSVLRGAKNIQYF
>once|13|TRBV11-1|TRBD1|TRBJ1-2
TGTGCCAGCAGCCTAGGGGCAGGGGGCTACTACACCTTC
CASSLGAGGYYTF
>.|14|TRBV28|.|TRBJ1-5
TGTGCCAGCAGTTTCGGGGGGAGAAATCAGCCCCAGCATTTT
CASSFGGRNQPQHF
>.|16|TRBV13|TRBD1|TRBJ2-2
TGTGCCAGCACCCCCCTAGGACAGGGAAACACCGGGGAGCTGTTTTTT
CASTPLGQGNTGELFF
>.|11|TRBV29-1|.|TRBJ2-5
TGCAGCGTTGAAGGACAGTTTTCCCAGTACTTC
CSVEGQFSQYF
>once|14|TRBV6-5|.|TRBJ1-1
TGTGCCAGCTGGACAGACCTTCTGAACACTGAAGCTTTCTTT
CASWTDLLNTEAFF
>.|13|TRBV28|TRBD1|TRBJ2-7
TGTGCCAGCACCCCAGGGGGCTACCACGAGCAGTACTTC
CASTPGGYHEQYF
>.|18|TRBV2|.|TRBJ1-5
TGTGCCAGCAGTGGGGGACATTTCCCGGGGTATAGCAATCAGCCCCAGCATTTT
CASSGGHFPGYSNQPQHF
>.|16|TRBV7-8|.|TRBJ1-4
TGTGCCAGCAGCCGCCCTGTGCGGGGGACTAATGAAAAACTGTTTTTT
CASSRPVRGTNEKLFF
>.|15|TRBV11-2|.|TRBJ2-1
TGTGCCAGCAGCTCCGGCCACAGTTTGGGCAATGAGCAGTTCTTC
CASSSGHSLGNEQFF
>.|14|TRBV11-2|.|TRBJ1-2
TGTGCCAGCAGCTTTTCCACAGGTGACTATGGCTACACCTTC
CASSFSTGDYGYTF
>.|15|TRBV7-9|TRBD1|TRBJ1-3
TGTGCCAGCAGTTTTCAACAGGGGGACGGAAACACCATATATTTT
CASSFQQGDGNTIYF
>.|15|TRBV2|.|TRBJ1-2
TGTGCCAGCATCCGGGGGGGTAACGATAACTATGGCTACACCTTC
CASIRGGNDNYGYTF
>.|15|TRBV2|TRBD2|TRBJ2-3
TGTGCCAGCAGACCACTAGCGGGACTCCCAGATACGCAGTATTTT
CASRPLAGLPDTQYF
>.|14|TRBV19|.|TRBJ2-7
TGTGCCAGTAGCTCCCTAGGGAGCTCCTACGAGCAGTACTTC
CASSSLGSSYEQYF
>.|19|TRBV4-2|TRBD2|TRBJ2-5
TGTGCCAGCAGCCAAGATCCCCAAGGACTAGCGGGGGGGCAAGAGACCCAGTACTTC
CASSQDPQGLAGGQETQYF
>.|14|TRBV6-6|TRBD1|TRBJ1-2
TGTGCCAGCAGTTACGGACAGGGCCGCTATGGCTACACCTTC
CASSYGQGRYGYTF
>.|15|TRBV10-2|.|TRBJ2-1
TGCGCCAGCAGTGAGCCAATAACCCAGGGGAAGGAGCAGTTCTTC
CASSEPITQGKEQFF
>.|19|TRBV7-9|.|TRBJ1-6
TGTGCCAGCAGCTTTGGAGGGACGTCGTGGAACTCCTATAATTCACCCCTCCACTTT
CASSFGGTSWNSYNSPLHF
>.|18|TRBV27|.|TRBJ2-3
TGTGCCAGCAGTCCACCATACGTATGGGGCAGGATAACAGATACGCAGTATTTT
CASSPPYVWGRITDTQYF
>.|15|TRBV9|.|TRBJ2-3
TGTGCCAGCAGCGTAGTCGCGGGGGCCACAGATACGCAGTATTTT
CASSVVAGATDTQYF
>.|10|TRBV6-6|.|TRBJ1-2
TGTGCCAGCTCCTCGGGGGGCTACACCTTC
CASSSGGYTF
>.|17|TRBV4-3|.|TRBJ1-1
TGCGCCAGCAGCCAAGACCATCGGGGTACGGGCGGCACTGAAGCTTTCTTT
CASSQDHRGTGGTEAFF
>once|19|TRBV4-1|.|TRBJ2-4
TGCGCCAGCAGCCAAGATGCCCATTGGGCGGAGGGCAGCAAAAACATTCAGTACTTC
CASSQDAHWAEGSKNIQYF
>.|14|TRBV7-7|.|TRBJ2-7
TGTGCCAGCAGCTTAGAAGCAGGATCCTACGAGCAGTACTTC
CASSLEAGSYEQYF
>.|19|TRBV28|.|TRBJ2-1
TGTGCCAGCAGTTTTAATCTTGGGACGGGCCCTAGTTCATTCAATGAGCAGTTCTTC
CASSFNLGTGPSSFNEQFF
>.|15|TRBV6-1|.|TRBJ2-3
TGTGCCAGCAGTGAACTAGGGTCGGCCACAGATACGCAGTATTTT
CASSELGSATDTQYF
>.|16|TRBV4-1|.|TRBJ2-1
TGCGCCAGCAGCCGGACGGGGTTAGGTGGGGACAATGAGCAGTTCTTC
CASSRTGLGGDNEQFF
>.|15|TRBV13|.|TRBJ2-4
TGTGCCAGCAGCTTTGGCCTGGGATCCAAAAACATTCAGTACTTC
CASSFGLGSKNIQYF
>.|15|TRBV5-1|.|TRBJ1-4
TGCGCCAGCAGCTTGTCGGCAGGGGCCGGTGAAAAACTGTTTTTT
CASSLSAGAGEKLFF
>.|15|TRBV6-5|.|TRBJ2-3
TGTGCCAGCAGTTCATTCTCGGACGAAACAGATACGCAGTATTTT
CASSSFSDETDTQYF
>.|16|TRBV21-1|.|TRBJ1-4
TGTGCCAGCAGCAGAGACCAGTCGGTCACTAATGAAAAACTGTTTTTT
CASSRDQSVTNEKLFF
>.|13|TRBV7-3|.|TRBJ2-2
TGTGCCAGCAGCCCAGGGCGCACCGGGGAGCTGTTTTTT
CASSPGRTGELFF
>.|15|TRBV27|TRBD2|TRBJ2-1
TGTGCCAGCAGTTTCCGGGACTACGTATACAATGAGCAGTTCTTC
CASSFRDYVYNEQFF
>.|14|TRBV5-1|.|TRBJ2-5
TGCGCCAGCAGCTCGGCGGGGGCGAGAGAGACCCAGTACTTC
CASSSAGARETQYF